These 7 T cell receptor beta chains originate from one sample sequenced in a study of blood T cell repertoires in COVID-19. Only in-frame clones appear in the TCRdb table, and some are missing; sequencing was by immunoSEQ multiplex PCR. Of roughly 170,000 clones in the sample, 65% to 85% were seen once. Sequencing used PBMCs or T cells enriched from blood (not recorded which). The receptors here all came from a middle-aged woman with acute COVID-19.

The V and J genes are TRBV6-6 and TRBJ2-3; D remains ambiguous. The CDR3 sequence is 12 residues long. Germline V gene lookup returns CDR1 MNHNY and CDR2 SVGAGI (reference sequence). Trimming shortened V by 4 bases and J by 2 bases, and 4 bases separated the two germline ends. Written as DNA, the CDR3 is TGTGCCAGCAGTTCTTACACAGATACGCAGTATTTT. This codes for CASSSYTDTQYF.

The genes are TRBV7-9 and TRBJ2-2, with D hard to call. The CDR3 totals 16 residues. CDR1 is SEHNR and CDR2 is FQNEAQ in the germline V gene (reference sequence). Trimming removed 0 bases from V and 4 bases from J, with 12 bases in between. The chain's CDR3 is CASSLAWPGLTGELFF. The DNA for the CDR3 is TGTGCCAGCAGCTTAGCGTGGCCAGGTCTCACCGGGGAGCTGTTTTTT.

This sequence joins TRBV15 and TRBJ1-2; TRBD1 is a possible D gene (6 bases). V lost 1 base and J 6 bases, leaving 15 bases between the germline ends. Germline CDR1 is LNHNV and CDR2 is YYDKDF (reference sequence). This CDR3 has 15 amino acids. The CDR3 DNA reads TGTGCCACCAGCAGAGTTGGAAGACAGGCGGATGGCTACACCTTC. Its protein is CATSRVGRQADGYTF.

The gene calls are TRBV9 and TRBJ2-2, with D possibly being TRBD1 (6 bases). This CDR3 is built from 13 residues. The germline V and J ends were trimmed by 2 bases and 7 bases, with 9 bases remaining between them. CDR1 is SGDLS and CDR2 is YYNGEE in the germline V gene. CDR3 in DNA: TGTGCCAGCAGCGTCTACAGGGTCGGGGAGCTGTTTTTT. Protein sequence: CASSVYRVGELFF.

This clone was counted a single time. J is TRBJ2-2 and V is TRBV5-1; 8 bases are shared with TRBD2. CDR3 length: 15 amino acids. Per germline, CDR1 SGHRS and CDR2 YFSETQ. The V and J ends lost 1 base and 5 bases, in that order; junction bases with no gene match: 4. The CDR3 sequence: CASSLREGRTGELFF. The CDR3 DNA reads as TGCGCCAGCAGCTTGCGGGAGGGGCGGACCGGGGAGCTGTTTTTT.

This clone was counted a single time. The rearrangement joins TRBV9 to TRBJ2-1; TRBD2 agrees at 11 bases. Germline CDR1 SGDLS, CDR2 YYNGEE. CDR3 size: 17 residues. V dropped 3 bases and J dropped 4; count of bases not matched to a gene: 9. Here the CDR3 DNA reads TGTGCCAGCAGCGCCGAAGGTCGGACTAGCGGGTACAATGAGCAGTTCTTC. Its translation is CASSAEGRTSGYNEQFF.

V and J are TRBV27 and TRBJ1-2; no definite D call. Looked up from germline, CDR1 is MNHEY and CDR2 is SMNVEV (reference sequence). V was cut by 3 bases and J by 4 bases, with 15 bases left in between. The length of the CDR3 is 15 residues. CDR3 amino acids: CASSFTTEGGYGYTF. In nucleotides, the CDR3 is TGTGCCAGCAGTTTTACGACGGAGGGAGGCTATGGCTACACCTTC.